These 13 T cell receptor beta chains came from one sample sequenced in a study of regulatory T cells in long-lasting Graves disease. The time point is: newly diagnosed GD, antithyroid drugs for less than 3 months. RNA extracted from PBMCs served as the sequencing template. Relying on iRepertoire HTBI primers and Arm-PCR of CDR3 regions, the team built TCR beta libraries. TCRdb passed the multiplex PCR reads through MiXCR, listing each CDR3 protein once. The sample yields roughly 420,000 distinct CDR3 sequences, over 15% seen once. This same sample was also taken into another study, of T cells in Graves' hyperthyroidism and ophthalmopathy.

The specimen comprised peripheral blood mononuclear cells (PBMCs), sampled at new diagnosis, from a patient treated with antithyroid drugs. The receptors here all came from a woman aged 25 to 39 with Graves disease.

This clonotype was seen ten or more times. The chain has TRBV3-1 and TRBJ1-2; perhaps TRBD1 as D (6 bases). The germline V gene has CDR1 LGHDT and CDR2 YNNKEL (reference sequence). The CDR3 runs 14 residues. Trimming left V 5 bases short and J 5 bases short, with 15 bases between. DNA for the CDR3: TGTGCCAGCAGCACGCGGACAGAAAGTTATGGCTACACCTTC. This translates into CASSTRTESYGYTF.

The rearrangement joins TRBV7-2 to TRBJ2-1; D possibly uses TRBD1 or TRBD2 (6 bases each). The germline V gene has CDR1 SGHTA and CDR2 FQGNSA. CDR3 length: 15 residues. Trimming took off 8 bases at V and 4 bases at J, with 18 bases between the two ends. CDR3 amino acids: CASGRSTGLYNEQFF. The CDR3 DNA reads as TGTGCCAGCGGGAGGAGCACAGGGTTGTACAATGAGCAGTTCTTC.

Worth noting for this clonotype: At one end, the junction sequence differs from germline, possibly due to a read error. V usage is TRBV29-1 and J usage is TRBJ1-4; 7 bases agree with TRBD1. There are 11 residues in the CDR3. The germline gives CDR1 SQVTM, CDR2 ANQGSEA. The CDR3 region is CSVEETDREVF. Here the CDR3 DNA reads TGCAGCGTTGAAGAGACAGACAGGGAGGTCTTT.

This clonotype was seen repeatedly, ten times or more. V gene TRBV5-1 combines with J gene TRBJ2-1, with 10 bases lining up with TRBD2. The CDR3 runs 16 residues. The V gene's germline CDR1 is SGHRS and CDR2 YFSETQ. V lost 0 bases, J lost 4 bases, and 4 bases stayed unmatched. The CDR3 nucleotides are TGCGCCAGCAGCTTGGGGTCTAGCGGGGGTTACAATGAGCAGTTCTTC. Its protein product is CASSLGSSGGYNEQFF.

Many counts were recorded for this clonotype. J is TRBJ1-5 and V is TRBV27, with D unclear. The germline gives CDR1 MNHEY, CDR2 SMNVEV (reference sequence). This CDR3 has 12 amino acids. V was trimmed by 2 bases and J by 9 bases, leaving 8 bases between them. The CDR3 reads CASSLRAGPQHF. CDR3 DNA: TGTGCCAGCAGTTTAAGGGCAGGGCCCCAGCATTTT.

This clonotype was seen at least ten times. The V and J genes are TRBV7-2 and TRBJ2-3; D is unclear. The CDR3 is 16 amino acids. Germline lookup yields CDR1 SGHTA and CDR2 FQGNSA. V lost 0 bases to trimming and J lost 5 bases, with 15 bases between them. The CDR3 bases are TGTGCCAGCAGCTTAGCCTACAGAGCTGGCGGAGATACGCAGTATTTT. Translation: CASSLAYRAGGDTQYF.

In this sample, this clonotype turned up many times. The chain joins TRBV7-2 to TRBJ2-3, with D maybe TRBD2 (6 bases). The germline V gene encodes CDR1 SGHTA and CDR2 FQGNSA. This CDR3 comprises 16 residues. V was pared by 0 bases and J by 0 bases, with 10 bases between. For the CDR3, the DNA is TGTGCCAGCAGCTTAGCACGGGGGAGGAGCACAGATACGCAGTATTTT. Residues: CASSLARGRSTDTQYF.

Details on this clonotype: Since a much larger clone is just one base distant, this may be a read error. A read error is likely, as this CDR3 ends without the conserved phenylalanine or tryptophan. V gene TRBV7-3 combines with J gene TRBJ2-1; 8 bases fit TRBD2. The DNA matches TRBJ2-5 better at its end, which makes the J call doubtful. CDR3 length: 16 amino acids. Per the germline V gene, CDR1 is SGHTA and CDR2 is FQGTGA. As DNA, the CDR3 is TGTGCCAGCAGCTCCCATGCTCCGGGACTAGGACAGACCCAGTACCTC. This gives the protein CASSSHAPGLGQTQYL.

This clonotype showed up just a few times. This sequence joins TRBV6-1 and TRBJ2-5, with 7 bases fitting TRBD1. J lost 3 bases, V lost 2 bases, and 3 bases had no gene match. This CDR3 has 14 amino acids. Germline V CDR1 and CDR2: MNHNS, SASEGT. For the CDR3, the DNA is TGTGCCAGCAGTGAAAGGGGGCGGGAAGAGACCCAGTACTTC. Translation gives CASSERGREETQYF.

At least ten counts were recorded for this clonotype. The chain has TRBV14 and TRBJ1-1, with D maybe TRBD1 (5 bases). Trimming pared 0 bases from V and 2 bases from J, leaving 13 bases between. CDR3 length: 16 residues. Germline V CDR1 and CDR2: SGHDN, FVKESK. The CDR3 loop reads CASSQDWGRANTEAFF. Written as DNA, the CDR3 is TGTGCCAGCAGCCAAGATTGGGGCAGGGCAAACACTGAAGCTTTCTTT.

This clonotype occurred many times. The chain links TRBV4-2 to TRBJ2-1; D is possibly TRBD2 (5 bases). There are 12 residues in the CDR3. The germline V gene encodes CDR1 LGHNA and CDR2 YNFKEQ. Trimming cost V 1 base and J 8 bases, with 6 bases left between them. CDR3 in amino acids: CASSQGGHEQFF. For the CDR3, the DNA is TGTGCCAGCAGCCAAGGAGGGCATGAGCAGTTCTTC.

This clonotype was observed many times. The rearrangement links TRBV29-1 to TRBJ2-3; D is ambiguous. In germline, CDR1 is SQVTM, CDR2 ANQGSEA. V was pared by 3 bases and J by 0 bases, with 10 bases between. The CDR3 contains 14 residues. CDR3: CSVDRGSSTDTQYF. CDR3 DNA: TGCAGCGTTGACCGTGGCAGTAGCACAGATACGCAGTATTTT.

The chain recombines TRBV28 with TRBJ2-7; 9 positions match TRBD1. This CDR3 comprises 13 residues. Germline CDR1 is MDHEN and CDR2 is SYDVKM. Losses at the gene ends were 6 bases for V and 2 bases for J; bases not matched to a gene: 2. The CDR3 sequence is CASRQGATYEQYF. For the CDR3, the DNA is TGTGCCAGCAGACAGGGGGCGACCTACGAGCAGTACTTC.